These 8 T cell receptor beta chains share one sample of origin, sequenced in a study of blood T cells in healthy people across ages. A second PCR of 7 to 11 cycles used a sample-barcoded 5' primer and a J-beta primer mix. A single record per CDR3 protein comes from TCRdb applying MiXCR to the 5' RACE reads. This sample carries roughly 800,000 distinct CDR3 sequences, about 34% of them seen once, and the ten largest clones take 10% to 15%. The source material was blood. These receptors were collected from a man aged 18 to 29 in good health.

This clonotype has more than one count but fewer than ten. The V and J genes are TRBV2 and TRBJ2-2; D is perhaps TRBD2 (5 bases). Trimming pared 7 bases from V and 3 bases from J, leaving 18 bases between. The CDR3 is made up of 16 amino acids. In germline, CDR1 is SNHLY, CDR2 FYNNEI. CDR3 DNA sequence: TGTGCCAGCATCGAGGGAGTAGCCAAACACACCGGGGAGCTGTTTTTT. It is translated as CASIEGVAKHTGELFF.

The chain links TRBV6-2 or TRBV6-3 to TRBJ2-1; no clear D. Trimming removed 6 bases at V and 1 base at J, with 16 bases between. Germline lookup yields CDR1 MNHEY and CDR2 SVGEGT. The CDR3 has 16 amino acids. This CDR3 reads CASSLRPDRSYNEQFF. DNA for the CDR3: TGTGCCAGCAGCCTCCGTCCGGACCGTTCCTACAATGAGCAGTTCTTC.

J is TRBJ2-3 and V is TRBV24-1, with 9 bases lining up with TRBD1. The CDR3 extends over 15 amino acids. CDR1 is KGHDR, CDR2 SFDVKD, per germline. V was clipped by 6 bases and J by 2 bases; unmatched bases: 5. The CDR3, as DNA: TGTGCCACCAGTCCGACAGGGGGGGTCACAGATACGCAGTATTTT. This encodes CATSPTGGVTDTQYF.

Concerning this clonotype: This clone may be a read error of a much larger clone one base away. The genes are TRBV6-5 and TRBJ2-7; D not certain. The CDR3 runs to 14 residues. Germline V CDR1 and CDR2: MNHEY, SVGAGI. Trimming removed 6 bases from V and 1 base from J, with 13 bases in between. CDR3 amino acids: CASRDVSRSYEQYF. CDR3 nucleotide sequence: TGTGCCAGCAGGGATGTCTCAAGGTCCTACGAGCAGTACTTC.

There are many counts of this clonotype. The chain joins TRBV18 to TRBJ2-7; D perhaps matches TRBD2 (6 bases). Between the trimmed V and J ends, which lost 2 bases and 0 bases, there was a span of 11 bases. The CDR3 has 15 residues. Germline CDR1 and CDR2: KGHSH and LQKENI. The CDR3 sequence: CASSPRDLGSYEQYF. The CDR3 DNA reads as TGTGCCAGCTCACCAAGGGACTTAGGCTCCTACGAGCAGTACTTC.

As concerns this clonotype: One end of the junction does not line up with germline, which may come from a read error. The chain couples TRBV10-3 to TRBJ1-1; D call uncertain. The CDR3 covers 15 residues. Germline CDR1 reads ENHRY; CDR2 reads SYGVKD. CDR3: CATPKSGRMNIEAFF. CDR3 nucleotides: TGTGCCACCCCAAAGTCCGGCAGGATGAACATTGAAGCTTTCTTT.

The table lists this clonotype with many counts. The CDR3 sequence: CASSLSRTGADTQYF. The CDR3 DNA is TGTGCCAGCAGCCTTTCTAGGACAGGGGCAGATACGCAGTATTTT. This sequence joins TRBV7-3 and TRBJ2-3; 9 bases align to TRBD1. There are 15 residues in the CDR3. After removal of 5 bases from V and 4 bases from J, the junction contained 7 bases not matched to a gene. Looked up from germline, CDR1 is SGHTA and CDR2 is FQGTGA.

The chain is built from TRBV28 and TRBJ1-5; perhaps TRBD1 as D (6 bases). Trimming removed 7 bases at V and 0 bases at J, with 13 bases between. Germline V lookup: CDR1 MDHEN, CDR2 SYDVKM. The CDR3 has 15 amino acids. The CDR3 DNA reads as TGTGCCAGCACTCTCCACAGGGATAGCAATCAGCCCCAGCATTTT. It is translated as CASTLHRDSNQPQHF.